The subject of this entry is one T cell receptor beta chain. Antigen unknown. The sample belongs to a study of cytomegalovirus exposure and HLA in healthy donors. Germline V gene data show CDR1 as SGHRS and CDR2 as YFSETQ. The CDR3 spans 14 residues. The trim removed 4 bases at V and 10 bases at J, leaving 8 bases unmatched. Findings and limits, study-wide: The study recorded over 150 TCR beta chains that were cytomegalovirus-associated.

PCR employed 60 Vbeta and 13 Jbeta primers. TCRdb's copy holds only in-frame clones and misses some; the assay was immunoSEQ multiplex PCR. The sample shows tens of thousands of clones, roughly 90% of them seen only once. The genes are TRBV5-1 and TRBJ1-6, with 7 bases lining up with TRBD1. The clonotype comes from a man younger than 40 in good health and CMV-seropositive. The sequenced material came from PBMCs. CDR3 DNA: TGCGCCAGCAGCGCGGACGGGACAGTATCACCCCTCCACTTT. Translated: CASSADGTVSPLHF.